The sequence of this T cell receptor beta chain was determined in a study of glioma-infiltrating T cells. The iRepertoire nested amplicon-rescue multiplex PCR amplified TCR alpha and beta CDR3s from RNA. Each CDR3 protein is one row after TCRdb ran MiXCR on the multiplex PCR reads. The repertoire has under 150,000 distinct CDR3 sequences, roughly a quarter of them found once; the top ten carry approximately 26%. Trimming left V 1 base short and J 6 bases short, with 10 bases between. The V gene's germline CDR1 is SGHVS and CDR2 FNYEAQ. The length of the CDR3 is 13 residues. The sequenced sample consisted of glioma tissue, nonneoplastic brain tissue, or PBMCs (not recorded which). The rearrangement links TRBV7-6 to TRBJ2-7; D unclear. This clonotype originated in a human donor with low-grade glioma or glioblastoma, undergoing nonglioma brain surgery, or in good health (not recorded which). In nucleotides, the CDR3 is TGTGCCAGCAGCTTAGGTGGGCAGCGCGAGCAGTACGTC. Protein sequence: CASSLGGQREQYV.